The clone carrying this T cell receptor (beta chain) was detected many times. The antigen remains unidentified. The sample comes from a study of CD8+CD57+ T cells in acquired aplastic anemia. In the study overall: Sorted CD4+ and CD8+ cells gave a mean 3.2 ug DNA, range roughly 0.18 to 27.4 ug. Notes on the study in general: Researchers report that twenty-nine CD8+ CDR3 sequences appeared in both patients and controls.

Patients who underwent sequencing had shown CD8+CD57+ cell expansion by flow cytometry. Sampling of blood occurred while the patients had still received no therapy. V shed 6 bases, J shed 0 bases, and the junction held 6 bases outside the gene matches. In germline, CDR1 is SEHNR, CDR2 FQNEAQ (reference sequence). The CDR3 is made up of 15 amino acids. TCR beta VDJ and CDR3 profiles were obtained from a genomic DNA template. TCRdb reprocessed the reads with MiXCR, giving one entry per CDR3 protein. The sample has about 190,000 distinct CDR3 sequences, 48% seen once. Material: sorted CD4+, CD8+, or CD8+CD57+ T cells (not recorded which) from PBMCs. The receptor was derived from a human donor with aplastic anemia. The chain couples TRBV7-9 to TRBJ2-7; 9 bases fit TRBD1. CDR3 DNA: TGTGCCAGCAGGGCCCCGGGACAGGGCTCCTACGAGCAGTACTTC. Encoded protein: CASRAPGQGSYEQYF.